This TCR beta chain was sequenced for a study of T cells after yellow fever vaccination. TCRdb redid the calling of the 5' RACE reads with MiXCR, one entry per CDR3 protein. The data show hundreds of thousands of distinct CDR3 sequences, about 4% seen once. This clonotype occurred a few times. This sequence was found in a man younger than 35 who received the YFV17D yellow fever vaccine. The sample here was PBMCs, taken 5 days after the yellow fever booster vaccination.

The CDR3 is CASNGQDQETQYF. The CDR3 DNA reads as TGTGCCAGCAATGGACAAGACCAAGAGACCCAGTACTTC. The chain links TRBV19 to TRBJ2-5; possibly TRBD1 for D (5 bases). The CDR3 is 13 residues long. CDR1 and CDR2 (germline): LNHDA, SQIVND (reference sequence). V gave up 9 bases and J gave up 0 bases, with 11 bases separating them.